This entry is about one T cell receptor beta chain. Its cognate antigen is unknown. The researchers obtained blood RNA from unsorted whole blood and also extracted germline DNA. The V end was cut by 0 bases, the J end by 3 bases, with 19 bases between. Looked up from germline, CDR1 is SGHNT and CDR2 is YYREEE (reference sequence). The CDR3 is 17 residues long. These data belong to a study of tumor-infiltrating lymphocytes in primary liver carcinoma. A primer matching the constant region was used to make TCR beta cDNA from 500 to 600 ng of total RNA. What produced the TCR beta libraries was three nested multiplex PCR rounds using slightly modified ARM-PCR. Use of TRBV1-TRBV30 forward primers with a C-beta reverse primer characterized the first two PCR rounds, which lasted around 10 cycles each. TCRdb called the multiplex PCR reads again in MiXCR, with one record for every CDR3 protein. There are approximately 340,000 distinct CDR3 sequences in the sample; less than 70% occur only once, and about 6.5% lies in the top ten.

General observations from the study: CD8+ and CD4+ repertoires went uncompared, the samples being bulk unsorted. It was in tumors, not blood, that the top-250-clone fraction was significantly higher (p = 0.039).

The chain carries TRBV5-4 and TRBJ2-7, with D unclear. This clonotype was sampled from a man aged 35 to 55 with primary liver carcinoma and hepatitis B virus infection. Sequenced: peripheral blood. In DNA, the CDR3 is TGTGCCAGCAGCTTGGTCCTCCGAGGTGGCCTCAGCTACGAGCAGTACTTC. Translating gives CASSLVLRGGLSYEQYF.